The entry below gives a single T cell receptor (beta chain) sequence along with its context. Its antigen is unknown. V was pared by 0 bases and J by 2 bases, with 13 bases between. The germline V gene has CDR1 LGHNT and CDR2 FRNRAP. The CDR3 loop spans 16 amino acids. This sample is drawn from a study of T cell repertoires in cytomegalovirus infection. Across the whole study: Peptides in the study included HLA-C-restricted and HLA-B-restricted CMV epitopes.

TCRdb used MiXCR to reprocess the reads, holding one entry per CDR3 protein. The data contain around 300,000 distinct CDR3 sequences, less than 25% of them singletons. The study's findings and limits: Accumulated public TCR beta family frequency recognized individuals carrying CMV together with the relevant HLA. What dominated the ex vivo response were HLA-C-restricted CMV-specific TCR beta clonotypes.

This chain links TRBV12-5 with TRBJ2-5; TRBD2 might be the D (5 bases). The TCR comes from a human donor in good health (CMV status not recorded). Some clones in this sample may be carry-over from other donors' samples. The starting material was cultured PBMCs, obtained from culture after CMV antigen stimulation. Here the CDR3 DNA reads TGTGCTAGTGGTTTGGTACTCGGGGTCCGACAAGAGACCCAGTACTTC. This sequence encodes CASGLVLGVRQETQYF.